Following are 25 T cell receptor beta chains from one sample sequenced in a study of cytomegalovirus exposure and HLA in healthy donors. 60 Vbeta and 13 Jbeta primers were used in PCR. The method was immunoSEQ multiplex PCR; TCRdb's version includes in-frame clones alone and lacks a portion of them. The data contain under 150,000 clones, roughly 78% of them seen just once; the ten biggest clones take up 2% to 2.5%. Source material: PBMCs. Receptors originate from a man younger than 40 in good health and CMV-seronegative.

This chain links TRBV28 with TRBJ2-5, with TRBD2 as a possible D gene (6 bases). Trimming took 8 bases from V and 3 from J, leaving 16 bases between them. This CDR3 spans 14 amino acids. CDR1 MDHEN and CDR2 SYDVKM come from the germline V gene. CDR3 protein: CASHFGTFKETQYF. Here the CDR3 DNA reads TGTGCCAGCCATTTTGGGACTTTTAAAGAGACCCAGTACTTC.

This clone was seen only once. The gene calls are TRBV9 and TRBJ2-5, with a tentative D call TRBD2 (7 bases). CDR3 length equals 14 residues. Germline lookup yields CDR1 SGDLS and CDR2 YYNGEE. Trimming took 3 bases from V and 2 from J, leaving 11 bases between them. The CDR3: CASSGGGKQETQYF. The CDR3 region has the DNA TGTGCCAGCAGCGGGGGGGGCAAGCAAGAGACCCAGTACTTC.

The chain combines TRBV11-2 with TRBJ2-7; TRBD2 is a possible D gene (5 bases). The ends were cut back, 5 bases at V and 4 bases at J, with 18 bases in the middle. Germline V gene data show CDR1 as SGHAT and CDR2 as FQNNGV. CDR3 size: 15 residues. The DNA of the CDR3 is TGTGCCAGCAGCCCGTGGGGAGCGAAAAAATACGAGCAGTACTTC. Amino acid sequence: CASSPWGAKKYEQYF.

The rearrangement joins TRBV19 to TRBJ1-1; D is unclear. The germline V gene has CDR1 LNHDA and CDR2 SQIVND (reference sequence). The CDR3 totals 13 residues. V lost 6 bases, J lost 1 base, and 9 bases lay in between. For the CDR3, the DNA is TGTGCCAGTAGCCAAACAGAGAACACTGAAGCTTTCTTT. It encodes CASSQTENTEAFF.

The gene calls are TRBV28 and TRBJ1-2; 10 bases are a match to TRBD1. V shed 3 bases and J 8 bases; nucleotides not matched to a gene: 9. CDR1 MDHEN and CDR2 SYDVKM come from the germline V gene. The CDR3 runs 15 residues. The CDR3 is CASSLARQGAAGYTF. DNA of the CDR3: TGTGCCAGCAGTTTGGCTCGACAGGGGGCGGCGGGCTACACCTTC.

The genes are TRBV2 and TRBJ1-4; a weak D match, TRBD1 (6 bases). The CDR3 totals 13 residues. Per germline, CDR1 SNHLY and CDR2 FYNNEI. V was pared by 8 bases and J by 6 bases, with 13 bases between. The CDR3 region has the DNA TGTGCCAGCGCGGGGGCAGGGCATGAAAAACTGTTTTTT. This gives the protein CASAGAGHEKLFF.

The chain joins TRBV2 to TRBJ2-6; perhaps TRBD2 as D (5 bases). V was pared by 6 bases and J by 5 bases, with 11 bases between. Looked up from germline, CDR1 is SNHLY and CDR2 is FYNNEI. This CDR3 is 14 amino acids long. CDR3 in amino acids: CASRPAGWANVLTF. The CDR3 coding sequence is TGTGCCAGCAGGCCCGCGGGCTGGGCCAACGTCCTGACTTTC.

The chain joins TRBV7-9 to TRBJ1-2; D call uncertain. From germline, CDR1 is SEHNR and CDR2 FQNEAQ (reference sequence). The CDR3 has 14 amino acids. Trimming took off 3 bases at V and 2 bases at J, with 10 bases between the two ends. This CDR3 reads CASSLVLGNYGYTF. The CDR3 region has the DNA TGTGCCAGCAGCTTGGTATTGGGCAACTATGGCTACACCTTC.

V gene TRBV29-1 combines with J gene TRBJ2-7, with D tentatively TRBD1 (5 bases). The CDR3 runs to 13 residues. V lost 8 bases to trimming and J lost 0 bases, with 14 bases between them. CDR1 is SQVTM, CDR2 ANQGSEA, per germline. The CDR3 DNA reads TGCAGCACCGCCCAGGGCAGCTCCTACGAGCAGTACTTC. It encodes CSTAQGSSYEQYF.

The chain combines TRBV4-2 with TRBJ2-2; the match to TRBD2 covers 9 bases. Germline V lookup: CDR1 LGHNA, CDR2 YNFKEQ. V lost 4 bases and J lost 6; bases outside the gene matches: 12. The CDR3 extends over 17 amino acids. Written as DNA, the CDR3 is TGTGCCAGCAGCCGAGAGGGCGGGGGGGCCAGCCCCGGGGAGCTGTTTTTT. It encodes CASSREGGGASPGELFF.

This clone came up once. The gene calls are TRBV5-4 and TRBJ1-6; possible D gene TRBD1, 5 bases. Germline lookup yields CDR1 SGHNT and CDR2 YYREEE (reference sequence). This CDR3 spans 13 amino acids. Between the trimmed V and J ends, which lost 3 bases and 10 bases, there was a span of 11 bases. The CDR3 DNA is TGTGCCAGCAGCTACGCAGGGTACTCACCCCTCCACTTT. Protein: CASSYAGYSPLHF.

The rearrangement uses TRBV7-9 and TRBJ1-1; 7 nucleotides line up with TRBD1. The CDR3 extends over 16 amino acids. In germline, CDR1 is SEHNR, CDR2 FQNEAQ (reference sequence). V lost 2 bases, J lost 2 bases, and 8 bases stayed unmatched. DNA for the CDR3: TGTGCCAGCAGCTTAATGGGCGGGACAGCCAACACTGAAGCTTTCTTT. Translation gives CASSLMGGTANTEAFF.

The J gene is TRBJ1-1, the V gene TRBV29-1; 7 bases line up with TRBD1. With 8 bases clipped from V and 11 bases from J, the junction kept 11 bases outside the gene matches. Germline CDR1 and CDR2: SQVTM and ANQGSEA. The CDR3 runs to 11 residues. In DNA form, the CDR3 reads TGCAGCTCCTCCCAGGGGGTTTTCGCTTTCTTT. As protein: CSSSQGVFAFF.

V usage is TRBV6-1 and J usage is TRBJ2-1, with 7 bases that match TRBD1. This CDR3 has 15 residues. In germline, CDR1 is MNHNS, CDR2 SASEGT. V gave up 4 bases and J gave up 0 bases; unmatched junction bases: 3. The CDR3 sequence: CASSGGQSSYNEQFF. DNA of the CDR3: TGTGCCAGCAGTGGGGGACAGAGCTCCTACAATGAGCAGTTCTTC.

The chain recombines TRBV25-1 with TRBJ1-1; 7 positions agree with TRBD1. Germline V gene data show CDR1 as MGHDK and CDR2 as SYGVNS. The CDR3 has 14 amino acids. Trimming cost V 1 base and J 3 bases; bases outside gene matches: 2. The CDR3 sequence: CASSEWDSHTEAFF. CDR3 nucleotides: TGTGCCAGCAGTGAATGGGACAGTCACACTGAAGCTTTCTTT.

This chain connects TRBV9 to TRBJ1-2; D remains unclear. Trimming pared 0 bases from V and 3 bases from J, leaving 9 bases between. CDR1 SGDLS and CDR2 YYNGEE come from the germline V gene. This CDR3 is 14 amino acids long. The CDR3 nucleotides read TGTGCCAGCAGCGTAGCGATCAGTGACTATGGCTACACCTTC. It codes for CASSVAISDYGYTF.

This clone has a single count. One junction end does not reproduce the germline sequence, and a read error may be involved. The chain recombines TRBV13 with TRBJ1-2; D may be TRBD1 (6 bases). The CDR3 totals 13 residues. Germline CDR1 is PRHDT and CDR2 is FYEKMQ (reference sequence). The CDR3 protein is CASSARTVNGYPF. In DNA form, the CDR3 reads TGTGCCAGCAGCGCCCGGACAGTAAATGGCTACCCCTTC.

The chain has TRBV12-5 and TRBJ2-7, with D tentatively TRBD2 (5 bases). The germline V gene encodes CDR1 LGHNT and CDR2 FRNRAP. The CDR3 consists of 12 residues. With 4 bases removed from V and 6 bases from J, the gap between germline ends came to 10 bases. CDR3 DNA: TGTGCTAGTGGTTCCCGGACTGGCGAGCAGTACTTC. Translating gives CASGSRTGEQYF. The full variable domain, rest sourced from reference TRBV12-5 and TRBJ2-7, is DARVTQTPRHKVTEMGQEVTMRCQPILGHNTVFWYRQTMMQGLELLAYFRNRAPLDDSGMPKDRFSAEMPDATLATLKIQPSEPRDSAVYFCASGSRTGEQYFGPGTRLTVT.

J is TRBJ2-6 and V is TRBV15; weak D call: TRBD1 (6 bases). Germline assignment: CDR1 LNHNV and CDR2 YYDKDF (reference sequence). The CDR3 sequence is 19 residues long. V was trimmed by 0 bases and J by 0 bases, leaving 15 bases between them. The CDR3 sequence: CATSRDRWTADSGANVLTF. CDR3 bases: TGTGCCACCAGCAGAGATCGCTGGACAGCAGACTCTGGGGCCAACGTCCTGACTTTC.

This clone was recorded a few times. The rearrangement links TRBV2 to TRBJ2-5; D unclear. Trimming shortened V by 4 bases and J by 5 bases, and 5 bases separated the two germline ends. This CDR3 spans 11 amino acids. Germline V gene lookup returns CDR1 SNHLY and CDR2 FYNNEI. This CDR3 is CASSGRETQYF. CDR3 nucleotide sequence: TGTGCCAGCAGTGGCCGGGAGACCCAGTACTTC.

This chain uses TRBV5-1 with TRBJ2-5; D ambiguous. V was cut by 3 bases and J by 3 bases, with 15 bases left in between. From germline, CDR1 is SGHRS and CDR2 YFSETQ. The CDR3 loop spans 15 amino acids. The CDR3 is CASSSHLEIEETQYF. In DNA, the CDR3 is TGCGCCAGCAGCTCGCACCTAGAAATAGAAGAGACCCAGTACTTC.

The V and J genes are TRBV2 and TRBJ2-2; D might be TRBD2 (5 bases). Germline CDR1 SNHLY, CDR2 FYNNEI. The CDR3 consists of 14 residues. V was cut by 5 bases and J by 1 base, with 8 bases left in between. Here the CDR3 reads CASSLRENTGELFF. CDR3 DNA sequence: TGTGCCAGCAGTCTACGGGAGAACACCGGGGAGCTGTTTTTT.

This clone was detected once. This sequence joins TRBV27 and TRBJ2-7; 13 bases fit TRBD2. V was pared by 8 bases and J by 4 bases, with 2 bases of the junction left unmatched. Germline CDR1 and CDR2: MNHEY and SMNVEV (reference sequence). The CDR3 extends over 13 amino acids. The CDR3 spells CASGGLAGYEQYF. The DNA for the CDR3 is TGTGCCAGCGGGGGACTAGCGGGATACGAGCAGTACTTC.

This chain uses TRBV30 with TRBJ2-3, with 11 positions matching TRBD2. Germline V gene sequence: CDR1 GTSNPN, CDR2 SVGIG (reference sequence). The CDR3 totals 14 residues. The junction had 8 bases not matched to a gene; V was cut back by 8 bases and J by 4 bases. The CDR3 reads CARTSGSSADTQYF. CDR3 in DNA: TGTGCCCGTACTAGCGGGAGTTCCGCAGATACGCAGTATTTT.

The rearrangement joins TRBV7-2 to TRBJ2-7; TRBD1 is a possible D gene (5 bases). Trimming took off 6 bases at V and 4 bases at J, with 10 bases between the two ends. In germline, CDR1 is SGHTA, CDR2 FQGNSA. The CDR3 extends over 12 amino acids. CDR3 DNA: TGTGCCAGCAGGAAAGGGGCTTACGAGCAGTACTTC. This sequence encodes CASRKGAYEQYF.